A single sample gave rise to the 4 T cell receptor beta chains below, sequenced in a study of blood T cells in healthy people across ages. PCR was performed a second time for about 6 to 11 cycles using a sample-barcoded 5' primer and a J-beta primer mix. One entry per CDR3 protein results from TCRdb running MiXCR on the 5' RACE reads. The sample has some 1.7 million distinct CDR3 sequences; 28% are singletons. Sample: blood. These receptors were collected from a woman under 40 in good health.

This clonotype was detected a few times. The rearrangement links TRBV20-1 to TRBJ1-4; TRBD1 is a possible D gene (6 bases). V lost 0 bases, J lost 2 bases, and 10 bases lay in between. The CDR3 runs to 15 residues. Germline loops: CDR1 DFQATT, CDR2 SNEGSKA (reference sequence). The CDR3 spells CSARDIRGTNEKLFF. CDR3 coding DNA: TGCAGTGCTAGAGATATCAGGGGCACTAATGAAAAACTGTTTTTT.

This clonotype came up many times. The chain uses TRBV7-2 and TRBJ2-7; a possible D gene is TRBD2 (5 bases). The length of the CDR3 is 13 residues. V gave up 6 bases and J gave up 0 bases, with 9 bases separating them. Looked up from germline, CDR1 is SGHTA and CDR2 is FQGNSA. Written as DNA, the CDR3 is TGTGCCAGCAGACTAGACACCTCCTACGAGCAGTACTTC. Protein product: CASRLDTSYEQYF.

The V call is TRBV9, the J call TRBJ2-3; 7 bases line up with TRBD2. V lost 0 bases to trimming and J lost 4 bases; unmatched junction nucleotides: 8. The germline V gene encodes CDR1 SGDLS and CDR2 YYNGEE. The CDR3 sequence is 16 residues long. CDR3 region: CASSVGPAGLADTQYF. In nucleotides, the CDR3 is TGTGCCAGCAGCGTAGGCCCAGCGGGGCTCGCAGATACGCAGTATTTT. Complete variable domain (other parts from reference TRBV9 and TRBJ2-3): DSGVTQTPKHLITATGQRVTLRCSPRSGDLSVYWYQQSLDQGLQFLIQYYNGEERAKGNILERFSAQQFPDLHSELNLSSLELGDSALYFCASSVGPAGLADTQYFGPGTRLTVL.

The V call is TRBV7-2, the J call TRBJ2-1, with 9 bases aligning to TRBD1. Germline CDR1 and CDR2: SGHTA and FQGNSA. Unmatched junction bases numbered 4, after V lost 1 base and J lost 6 bases. CDR3 length equals 15 residues. The CDR3 DNA reads as TGTGCCAGCAGCTTAGAGACAGGGGGTTTCAATGAGCAGTTCTTC. Translated: CASSLETGGFNEQFF.